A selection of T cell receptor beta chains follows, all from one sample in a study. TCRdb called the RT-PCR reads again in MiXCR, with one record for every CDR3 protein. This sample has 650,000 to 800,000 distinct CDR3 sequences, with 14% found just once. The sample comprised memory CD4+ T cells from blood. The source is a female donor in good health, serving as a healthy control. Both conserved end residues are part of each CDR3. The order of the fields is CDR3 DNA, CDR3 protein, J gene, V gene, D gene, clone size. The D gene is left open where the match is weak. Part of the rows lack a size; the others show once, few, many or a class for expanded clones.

CDR3nt: TGTGCCAGCACCCCAGGGGGGGGGGCTAACTATGGCTACACCTTC
CDR3aa: CASTPGGGANYGYTF
j_gene: TRBJ1-2
v_gene: TRBV7-2
d_gene: TRBD1
abundance: many

CDR3nt: TGTGCGACGGGAGGAGCGGGAGTAGGCGAGCAGTACTTC
CDR3aa: CATGGAGVGEQYF
j_gene: TRBJ2-7
v_gene: TRBV10-3
d_gene: TRBD2
abundance: few

CDR3nt: TGTGCCAGCAGCTCGCGGACCCTCTACGAGCAGTACTTC
CDR3aa: CASSSRTLYEQYF
j_gene: TRBJ2-7
v_gene: TRBV3-1
d_gene: .
abundance: .

CDR3nt: TGTGCCAGCAGCCCGCGGGAGGGCCGAACGCAGTATTTT
CDR3aa: CASSPREGRTQYF
j_gene: TRBJ2-3
v_gene: TRBV9
d_gene: TRBD2
abundance: few

CDR3nt: TGTGCCAGCAGTAGCCGACAGGGAACTACAGATACGCAGTATTTT
CDR3aa: CASSSRQGTTDTQYF
j_gene: TRBJ2-3
v_gene: TRBV6-2/TRBV6-3
d_gene: TRBD1
abundance: many

CDR3nt: TGCAGTGCTCGGGGACAGGTATGGCATCTCGAGCAGTACTTC
CDR3aa: CSARGQVWHLEQYF
j_gene: TRBJ2-7
v_gene: TRBV20-1
d_gene: TRBD1
abundance: .

CDR3nt: TGTGCCAGCAGCTCCCCCATACTAACCGGCAATGAGCAGTTCTTC
CDR3aa: CASSSPILTGNEQFF
j_gene: TRBJ2-1
v_gene: TRBV5-4
d_gene: .
abundance: .

CDR3nt: TGCAGTGCTGGAGGGGGCGGGCGGGAGACCCAGTACTTC
CDR3aa: CSAGGGGRETQYF
j_gene: TRBJ2-5
v_gene: TRBV20-1
d_gene: .
abundance: many

CDR3nt: TGCAGTTACACACCTGGACAGGGGACCTACGAGCAGTACTTC
CDR3aa: CSYTPGQGTYEQYF
j_gene: TRBJ2-7
v_gene: TRBV20-1
d_gene: TRBD1
abundance: many

CDR3nt: TGTGCCAGCAGCTCCGGGGGAAGCGGGGGGGCCACAGATACGCAGTATTTT
CDR3aa: CASSSGGSGGATDTQYF
j_gene: TRBJ2-3
v_gene: TRBV11-1
d_gene: TRBD2
abundance: few

CDR3nt: TGCGCCAGCAGCCAGTCGGGTGTAGCGGGCCCAGATACGCAGTATTTT
CDR3aa: CASSQSGVAGPDTQYF
j_gene: TRBJ2-3
v_gene: TRBV4-3
d_gene: TRBD2
abundance: .

CDR3nt: TGCAGTGCTAGAGATCTGGGGGGGGGTAACTATGGCTACACCTTC
CDR3aa: CSARDLGGGNYGYTF
j_gene: TRBJ1-2
v_gene: TRBV20-1
d_gene: .
abundance: .

CDR3nt: TGTGCCAGCAGTTTCCGGGCAGCCTTCTATGGCTACACCTTC
CDR3aa: CASSFRAAFYGYTF
j_gene: TRBJ1-2
v_gene: TRBV12-3/TRBV12-4
d_gene: .
abundance: many

CDR3nt: TGTGCCAGCAGCCAAGTTAGTGCTGAAGCTTTCTTT
CDR3aa: CASSQVSAEAFF
j_gene: TRBJ1-1
v_gene: TRBV3-1
d_gene: .
abundance: few

CDR3nt: TGCGCCAGCAGCCTCCAACCGAGTTCTAATGAAAAACTGTTTTTT
CDR3aa: CASSLQPSSNEKLFF
j_gene: TRBJ1-4
v_gene: TRBV5-1
d_gene: .
abundance: .

CDR3nt: TGTGCCTGGAGCCCAGACAGCTACGAGCAGTACTTC
CDR3aa: CAWSPDSYEQYF
j_gene: TRBJ2-7
v_gene: TRBV30
d_gene: .
abundance: .

CDR3nt: TGCGCCAGCAGCTTGGAGGTTATTAGCGGGAGTGATACGCAGTATTTT
CDR3aa: CASSLEVISGSDTQYF
j_gene: TRBJ2-3
v_gene: TRBV5-1
d_gene: TRBD2
abundance: few

CDR3nt: TGTGCCAGCAGTGAGGTCCAGGTCACCGGGGAGCTGTTTTTT
CDR3aa: CASSEVQVTGELFF
j_gene: TRBJ2-2
v_gene: TRBV27
d_gene: .
abundance: many

CDR3nt: TGCGCCAGCAGAGGGGACACCCTCTACGAGCAGTTCTTC
CDR3aa: CASRGDTLYEQFF
j_gene: TRBJ2-1
v_gene: TRBV5-1
d_gene: .
abundance: .

CDR3nt: TGTGCCAGCAGCCGGGAGATCACCGGGGAGCTGTTTTTT
CDR3aa: CASSREITGELFF
j_gene: TRBJ2-2
v_gene: TRBV5-8
d_gene: .
abundance: few

CDR3nt: TGCGCCAGTTCCCAGAGCGGGAGCAGCAATGAGCAGTTCTTC
CDR3aa: CASSQSGSSNEQFF
j_gene: TRBJ2-1
v_gene: TRBV4-1
d_gene: TRBD2
abundance: once

CDR3nt: TGCAGCGTTGAAGATCTACAGAACACTGAAGCTTTCTTT
CDR3aa: CSVEDLQNTEAFF
j_gene: TRBJ1-1
v_gene: TRBV29-1
d_gene: .
abundance: few

CDR3nt: TGTGCCAGCAGCTTGGAGGGGGTTGGAGCAGATACGCAGTATTTT
CDR3aa: CASSLEGVGADTQYF
j_gene: TRBJ2-3
v_gene: TRBV5-4
d_gene: .
abundance: .

CDR3nt: TGTGCCAGCAGCCTCAGGACAGGGTCGGGCGAGCAGTACTTC
CDR3aa: CASSLRTGSGEQYF
j_gene: TRBJ2-7
v_gene: TRBV7-8
d_gene: TRBD1
abundance: .

CDR3nt: TGTGCCAGCAGCTGGCGGTTGGGTCCTGGCTACACCTTC
CDR3aa: CASSWRLGPGYTF
j_gene: TRBJ1-2
v_gene: TRBV5-6
d_gene: .
abundance: few

CDR3nt: TGCAGTGCGACAGGGGCCTCCTACGAGCAGTACTTC
CDR3aa: CSATGASYEQYF
j_gene: TRBJ2-7
v_gene: TRBV20-1
d_gene: TRBD1
abundance: many

CDR3nt: TGTGCCATCAGTGAGTCACGGGACAGGGGAACGCGTGGCTACACCTTC
CDR3aa: CAISESRDRGTRGYTF
j_gene: TRBJ1-2
v_gene: TRBV10-3
d_gene: TRBD1
abundance: many

CDR3nt: TGCAGTGCTAGGTCAGGACAGGGGGCCCGTCGAGCTTTCTTT
CDR3aa: CSARSGQGARRAFF
j_gene: TRBJ1-1
v_gene: TRBV20-1
d_gene: TRBD1
abundance: .

CDR3nt: TGTGCCAGCAGCCTAGGAGGGGGCGCCTATGGCTACACCTTC
CDR3aa: CASSLGGGAYGYTF
j_gene: TRBJ1-2
v_gene: TRBV12-3/TRBV12-4
d_gene: TRBD1
abundance: many

CDR3nt: TGCGCCAGCAGCTCAGGGGGGACCCAGTCACACTACGAGCAGTACTTC
CDR3aa: CASSSGGTQSHYEQYF
j_gene: TRBJ2-7
v_gene: TRBV5-1
d_gene: .
abundance: many

CDR3nt: TGTGCCAGCAGCCCTCCCCAGGGGAATGAGCAGTTCTTC
CDR3aa: CASSPPQGNEQFF
j_gene: TRBJ2-1
v_gene: TRBV28
d_gene: .
abundance: .

CDR3nt: TGTGCCAGCAGTGGGGACGTTGGCAATCAGCCCCAGCATTTT
CDR3aa: CASSGDVGNQPQHF
j_gene: TRBJ1-5
v_gene: TRBV6-1
d_gene: .
abundance: .

CDR3nt: TGTGCCACCAGTGCAAGCTCTGGAAACACCATATATTTT
CDR3aa: CATSASSGNTIYF
j_gene: TRBJ1-3
v_gene: TRBV24-1
d_gene: .
abundance: .

CDR3nt: TGCGCCAGCAGCTTTAGCGGGAGAAACGCAGATACGCAGTATTTT
CDR3aa: CASSFSGRNADTQYF
j_gene: TRBJ2-3
v_gene: TRBV5-1
d_gene: TRBD2
abundance: many

CDR3nt: TGTGCCAGCGCAGAGGGAGGGGCTTGGGGCAATCAGCCCCAGCATTTT
CDR3aa: CASAEGGAWGNQPQHF
j_gene: TRBJ1-5
v_gene: TRBV6-2/TRBV6-3
d_gene: .
abundance: few

CDR3nt: TGTGCCAGCAGTTACTCCGACTTCGACGGTTATCAGCCCCAGCATTTT
CDR3aa: CASSYSDFDGYQPQHF
j_gene: TRBJ1-5
v_gene: TRBV6-6
d_gene: .
abundance: many

CDR3nt: TGCGCCAGCAGCCGGGAGCGCGACAACAATGAGCAGTTCTTC
CDR3aa: CASSRERDNNEQFF
j_gene: TRBJ2-1
v_gene: TRBV5-1
d_gene: .
abundance: .

CDR3nt: TGCGCCAGCAGCTTGCAAGGGAGCGATAACACTGAAGCTTTCTTT
CDR3aa: CASSLQGSDNTEAFF
j_gene: TRBJ1-1
v_gene: TRBV5-1
d_gene: .
abundance: many

CDR3nt: TGTGCCAGCAGCTCAGGACTAGCGGGAGTCACAGATACGCAGTATTTT
CDR3aa: CASSSGLAGVTDTQYF
j_gene: TRBJ2-3
v_gene: TRBV5-1
d_gene: TRBD2
abundance: many

CDR3nt: TGCAGCGTTGGTCGACAGAACACTGAAGCTTTCTTT
CDR3aa: CSVGRQNTEAFF
j_gene: TRBJ1-1
v_gene: TRBV29-1
d_gene: .
abundance: many

CDR3nt: TGTGCCACCCTTCCCCCGCGAGACCCCTACGAGCAGTACTTC
CDR3aa: CATLPPRDPYEQYF
j_gene: TRBJ2-7
v_gene: TRBV6-1
d_gene: .
abundance: .

CDR3nt: TGTGCCAGCAGTGAAATCGAAGCGGGACAGTCCTCTGGGGCCAACGTCCTGACTTTC
CDR3aa: CASSEIEAGQSSGANVLTF
j_gene: TRBJ2-6
v_gene: TRBV6-1
d_gene: .
abundance: .

CDR3nt: TGCGCCAGCAGCTCAAACGCGGGGGCAGGGGGCACCGGGGAGCTGTTTTTT
CDR3aa: CASSSNAGAGGTGELFF
j_gene: TRBJ2-2
v_gene: TRBV5-1
d_gene: .
abundance: .

CDR3nt: TGTGCCAGCAGCCAAGCGGGGAATAGCAATCAGCCCCAGCATTTT
CDR3aa: CASSQAGNSNQPQHF
j_gene: TRBJ1-5
v_gene: TRBV3-1
d_gene: .
abundance: .

CDR3nt: TGTGCCAGCAGTTTAAGCACAGGCTATGGCTACACCTTC
CDR3aa: CASSLSTGYGYTF
j_gene: TRBJ1-2
v_gene: TRBV12-3/TRBV12-4
d_gene: .
abundance: few

CDR3nt: TGTGCCAGCAGAATAGCGGGGGGGCGTCAAGAGACCCAGTACTTC
CDR3aa: CASRIAGGRQETQYF
j_gene: TRBJ2-5
v_gene: TRBV6-5
d_gene: TRBD2
abundance: .

CDR3nt: TGTGCCAGCAGCGCATTATATAGCAATCAGCCCCAGCATTTT
CDR3aa: CASSALYSNQPQHF
j_gene: TRBJ1-5
v_gene: TRBV6-1
d_gene: .
abundance: few

CDR3nt: TGTGCCACCAGCAGAGTAGCGGGAGGGGGATACAATGAGCAGTTCTTC
CDR3aa: CATSRVAGGGYNEQFF
j_gene: TRBJ2-1
v_gene: TRBV15
d_gene: TRBD2
abundance: many

CDR3nt: TGCGCCAGCAGCCAGAACCCGGCGGACACCGGGGAGCTGTTTTTT
CDR3aa: CASSQNPADTGELFF
j_gene: TRBJ2-2
v_gene: TRBV4-3
d_gene: .
abundance: few

CDR3nt: TGTGCCAGCAGTTTCGACAGGATCTCCTACGAGCAGTACTTC
CDR3aa: CASSFDRISYEQYF
j_gene: TRBJ2-7
v_gene: TRBV6-2/TRBV6-3
d_gene: .
abundance: many